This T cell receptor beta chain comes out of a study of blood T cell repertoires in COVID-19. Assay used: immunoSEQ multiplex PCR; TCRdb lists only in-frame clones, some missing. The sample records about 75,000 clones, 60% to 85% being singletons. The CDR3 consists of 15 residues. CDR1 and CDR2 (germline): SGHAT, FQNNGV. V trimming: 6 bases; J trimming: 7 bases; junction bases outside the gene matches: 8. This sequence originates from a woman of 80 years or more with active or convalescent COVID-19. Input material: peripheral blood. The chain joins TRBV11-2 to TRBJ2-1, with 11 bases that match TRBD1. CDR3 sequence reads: CASRPPGTGGNEQFF. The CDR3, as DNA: TGTGCCAGCAGGCCTCCCGGGACAGGGGGGAATGAGCAGTTCTTC.